This T cell receptor (beta chain) is drawn from a study of blood T cells in healthy people across ages. Overall study results and limits: Diversity figures based on one million T cells were deemed too low. Across the age range, TCR beta diversity per million T cells fell in a roughly linear way.

Combining a sample-barcoded 5' primer with a J-beta primer mix, a second PCR ran for roughly 7 to 12 cycles. A template-switch adaptor containing 12 random nucleotides labeled each cDNA molecule. TCRdb itself ran the 5' RACE reads through MiXCR, one entry per CDR3 protein. The sample shows approximately 1,000,000 distinct CDR3 sequences, 40% to 45% of them seen only once. Isolation yielded PBMCs, at least 7 million per sample, in every case. Per germline, CDR1 DFQATT and CDR2 SNEGSKA (reference sequence). The length of the CDR3 is 12 residues. Turning to this clonotype: The antigen is not known.

The receptor was derived from a woman aged 55 to 70 in good health. The V gene is TRBV20-1, the J gene TRBJ2-7, with TRBD1 matching over 7 bases. With the DNA end fitting TRBJ2-5 better, the J assignment may be wrong. Sequencing was performed on blood. CDR3 nucleotides: TGCAGTGCTGGGGACAGTCCTAAGACCCAGTACTTC. This sequence encodes CSAGDSPKTQYF.